The source of this T cell receptor (beta chain) is a study of blood T cells in healthy people across ages. This clonotype was observed a single time. J gave up 6 bases and V 5 bases, and 13 bases lay outside the gene matches. From germline, CDR1 is SEHNR and CDR2 FQNEAQ (reference sequence). This CDR3 is 15 amino acids long. The use of a sample-barcoded 5' primer and a J-beta primer mix characterized a second PCR of 7 to 11 cycles. TCRdb reprocessed the 5' RACE reads with MiXCR, giving one entry per CDR3 protein. The sample records about 620,000 distinct CDR3 sequences, under 25% being singletons. Sequencing input: blood. The source is a man between 65 and 79 years old in good health. The chain uses TRBV7-9 and TRBJ2-7, with TRBD2 identical over 7 bases. The CDR3 DNA reads as TGTGCCAGCAGCAACCCGGGCCCGGGAGGAGGCGAGCAGTACTTC. Translating it yields CASSNPGPGGGEQYF.